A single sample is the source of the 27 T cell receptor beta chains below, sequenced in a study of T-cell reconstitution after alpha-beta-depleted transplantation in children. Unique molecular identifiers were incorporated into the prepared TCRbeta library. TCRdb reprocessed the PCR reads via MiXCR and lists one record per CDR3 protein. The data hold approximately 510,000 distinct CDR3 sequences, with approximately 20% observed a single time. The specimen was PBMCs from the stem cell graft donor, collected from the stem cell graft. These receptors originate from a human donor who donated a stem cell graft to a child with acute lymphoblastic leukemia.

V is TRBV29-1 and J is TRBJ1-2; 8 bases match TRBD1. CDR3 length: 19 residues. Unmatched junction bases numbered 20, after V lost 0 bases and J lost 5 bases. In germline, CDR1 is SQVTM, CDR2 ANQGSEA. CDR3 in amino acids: CSVEDHPKDRETHNYGYTF. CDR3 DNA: TGCAGCGTTGAAGACCACCCTAAGGACAGGGAGACCCACAATTATGGCTACACCTTC.

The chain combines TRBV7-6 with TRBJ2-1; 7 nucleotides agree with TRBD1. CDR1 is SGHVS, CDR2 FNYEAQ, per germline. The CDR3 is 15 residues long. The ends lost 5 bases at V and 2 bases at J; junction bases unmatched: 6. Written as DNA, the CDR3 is TGTGCCAGCAGCCCAGGGGGAAGACCCTACAATGAGCAGTTCTTC. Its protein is CASSPGGRPYNEQFF. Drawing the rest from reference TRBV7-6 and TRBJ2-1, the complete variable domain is GAGVSQSPRYKVTKRGQDVALRCDPISGHVSLYWYRQALGQGPEFLTYFNYEAQQDKSGLPNDRFSAERPEGSISTLTIQRTEQRDSAMYRCASSPGGRPYNEQFFGPGTRLTVL.

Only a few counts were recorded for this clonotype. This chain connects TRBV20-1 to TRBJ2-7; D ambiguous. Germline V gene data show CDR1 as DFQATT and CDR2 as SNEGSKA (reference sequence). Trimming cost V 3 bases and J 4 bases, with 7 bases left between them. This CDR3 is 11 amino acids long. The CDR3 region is CSASDAYEQYF. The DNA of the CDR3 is TGCAGTGCTAGCGACGCTTACGAGCAGTACTTC.

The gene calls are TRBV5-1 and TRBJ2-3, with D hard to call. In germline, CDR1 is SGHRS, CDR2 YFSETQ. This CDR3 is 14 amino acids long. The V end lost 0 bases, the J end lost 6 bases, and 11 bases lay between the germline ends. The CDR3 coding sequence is TGCGCCAGCAGCTTGGAGGCTGTCCTGGATACGCAGTATTTT. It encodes CASSLEAVLDTQYF. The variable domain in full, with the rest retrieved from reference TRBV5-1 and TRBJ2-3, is KAGVTQTPRYLIKTRGQQVTLSCSPISGHRSVSWYQQTPGQGLQFLFEYFSETQRNKGNFPGRFSGRQFSNSRSEMNVSTLELGDSALYLCASSLEAVLDTQYFGPGTRLTVL.

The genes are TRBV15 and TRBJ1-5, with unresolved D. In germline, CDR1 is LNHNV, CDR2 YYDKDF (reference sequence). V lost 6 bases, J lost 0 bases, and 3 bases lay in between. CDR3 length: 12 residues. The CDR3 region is CATRYSNQPQHF. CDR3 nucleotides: TGTGCCACCAGATATAGCAATCAGCCCCAGCATTTT.

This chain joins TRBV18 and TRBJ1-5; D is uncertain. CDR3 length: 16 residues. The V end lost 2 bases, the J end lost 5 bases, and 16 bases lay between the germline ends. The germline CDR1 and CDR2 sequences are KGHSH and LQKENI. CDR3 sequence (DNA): TGTGCCAGCTCACCAAAAGGGAGGTCAGGAGATCAGCCCCAGCATTTT. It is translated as CASSPKGRSGDQPQHF.

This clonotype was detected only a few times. The CDR3 spells CASSFWGGPYEQYF. The CDR3 DNA reads TGCGCCAGCAGCTTTTGGGGAGGCCCTTACGAGCAGTACTTC. The genes are TRBV5-1 and TRBJ2-7; a possible D gene is TRBD2 (6 bases). V lost 2 bases and J 4 bases, leaving 13 bases between the germline ends. Germline V gene data show CDR1 as SGHRS and CDR2 as YFSETQ. This CDR3 comprises 14 residues.

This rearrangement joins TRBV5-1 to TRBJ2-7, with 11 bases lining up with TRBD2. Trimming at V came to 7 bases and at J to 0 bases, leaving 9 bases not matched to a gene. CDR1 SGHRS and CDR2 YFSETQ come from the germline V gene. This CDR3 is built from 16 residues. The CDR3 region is CASGRGTSGSSYEQYF. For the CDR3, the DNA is TGCGCCAGCGGCCGGGGGACTAGCGGCTCCTCCTACGAGCAGTACTTC.

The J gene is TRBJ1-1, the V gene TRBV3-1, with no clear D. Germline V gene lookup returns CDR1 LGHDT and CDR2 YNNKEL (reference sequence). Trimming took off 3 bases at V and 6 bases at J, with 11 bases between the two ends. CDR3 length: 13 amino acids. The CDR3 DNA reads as TGTGCCAGCAGCCAGGGAAAGATTTCTGAAGCTTTCTTT. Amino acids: CASSQGKISEAFF.

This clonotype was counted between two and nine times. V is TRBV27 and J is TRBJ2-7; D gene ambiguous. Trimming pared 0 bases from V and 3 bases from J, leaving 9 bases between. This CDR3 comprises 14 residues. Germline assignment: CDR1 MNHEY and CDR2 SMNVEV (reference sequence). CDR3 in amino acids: CASSLSIALYEQYF. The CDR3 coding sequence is TGTGCCAGCAGTTTATCCATCGCACTCTACGAGCAGTACTTC.

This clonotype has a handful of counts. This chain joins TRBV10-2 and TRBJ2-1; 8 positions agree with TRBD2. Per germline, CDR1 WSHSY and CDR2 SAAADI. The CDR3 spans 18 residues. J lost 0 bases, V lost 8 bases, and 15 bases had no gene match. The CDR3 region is CASLSGGAGGLSYNEQFF. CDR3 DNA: TGCGCCAGCCTATCAGGTGGTGCGGGAGGCCTCTCCTACAATGAGCAGTTCTTC.

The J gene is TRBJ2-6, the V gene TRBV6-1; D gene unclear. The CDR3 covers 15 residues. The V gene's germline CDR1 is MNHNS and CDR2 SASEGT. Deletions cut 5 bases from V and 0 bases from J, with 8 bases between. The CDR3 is CASSRRLSGANVLTF. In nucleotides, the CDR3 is TGTGCCAGCAGTCGAAGGCTCTCTGGGGCCAACGTCCTGACTTTC.

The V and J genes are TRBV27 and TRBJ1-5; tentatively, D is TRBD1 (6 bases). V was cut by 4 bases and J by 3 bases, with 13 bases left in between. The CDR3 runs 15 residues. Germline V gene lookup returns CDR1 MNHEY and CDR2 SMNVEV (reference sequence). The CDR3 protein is CASSSSGVFNQPQHF. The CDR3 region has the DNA TGTGCCAGCAGTTCCTCAGGGGTCTTCAATCAGCCCCAGCATTTT.

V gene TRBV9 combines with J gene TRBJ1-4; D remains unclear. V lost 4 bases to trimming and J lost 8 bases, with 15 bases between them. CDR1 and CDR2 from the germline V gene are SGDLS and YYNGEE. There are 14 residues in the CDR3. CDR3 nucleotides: TGTGCCAGCAGCCTAGGTACTATTGACGAAAAACTGTTTTTT. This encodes CASSLGTIDEKLFF.

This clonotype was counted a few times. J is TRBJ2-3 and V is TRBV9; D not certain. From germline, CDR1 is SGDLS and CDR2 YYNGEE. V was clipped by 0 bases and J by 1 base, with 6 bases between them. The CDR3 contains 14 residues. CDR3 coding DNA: TGTGCCAGCAGCGTAGAATCGGGCACAGATACGCAGTATTTT. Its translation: CASSVESGTDTQYF.

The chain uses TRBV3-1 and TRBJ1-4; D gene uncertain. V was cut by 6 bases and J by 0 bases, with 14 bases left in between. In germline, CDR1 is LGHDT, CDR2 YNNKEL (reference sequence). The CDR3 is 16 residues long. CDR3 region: CASSVAMVPTNEKLFF. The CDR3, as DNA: TGTGCCAGCAGTGTGGCTATGGTCCCAACTAATGAAAAACTGTTTTTT. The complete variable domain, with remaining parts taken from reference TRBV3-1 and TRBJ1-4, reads DTAVSQTPKYLVTQMGNDKSIKCEQNLGHDTMYWYKQDSKKFLKIMFSYNNKELIINETVPNRFSPKSPDKAHLNLHINSLELGDSAVYFCASSVAMVPTNEKLFFGSGTQLSVL.

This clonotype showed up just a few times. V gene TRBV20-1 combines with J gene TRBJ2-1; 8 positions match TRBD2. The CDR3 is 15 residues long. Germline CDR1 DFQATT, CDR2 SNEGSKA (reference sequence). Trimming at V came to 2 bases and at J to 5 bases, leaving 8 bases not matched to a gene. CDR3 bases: TGCAGTGCTAGACCAACTAGCGGACTACACAATGAGCAGTTCTTC. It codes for CSARPTSGLHNEQFF.

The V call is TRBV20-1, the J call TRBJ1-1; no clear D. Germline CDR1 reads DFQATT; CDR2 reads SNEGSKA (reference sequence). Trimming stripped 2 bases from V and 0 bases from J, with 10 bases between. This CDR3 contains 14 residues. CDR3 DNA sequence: TGCAGTGCTAGACCTTTCACAGTGAACACTGAAGCTTTCTTT. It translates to CSARPFTVNTEAFF.

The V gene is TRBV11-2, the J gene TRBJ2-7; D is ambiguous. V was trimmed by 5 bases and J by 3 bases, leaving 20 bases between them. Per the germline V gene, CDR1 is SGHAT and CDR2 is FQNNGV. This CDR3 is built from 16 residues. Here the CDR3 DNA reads TGTGCCAGCAGCCCCCTAAAGCGCGAAGGGCTCTACGAGCAGTACTTC. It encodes CASSPLKREGLYEQYF.

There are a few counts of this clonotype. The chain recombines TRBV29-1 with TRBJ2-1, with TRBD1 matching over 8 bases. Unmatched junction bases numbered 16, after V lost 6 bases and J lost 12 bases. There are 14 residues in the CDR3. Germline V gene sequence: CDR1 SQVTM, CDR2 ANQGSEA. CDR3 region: CSVPDRVWLNGQFF. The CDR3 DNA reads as TGCAGCGTGCCGGACAGGGTATGGTTAAACGGGCAGTTCTTC.

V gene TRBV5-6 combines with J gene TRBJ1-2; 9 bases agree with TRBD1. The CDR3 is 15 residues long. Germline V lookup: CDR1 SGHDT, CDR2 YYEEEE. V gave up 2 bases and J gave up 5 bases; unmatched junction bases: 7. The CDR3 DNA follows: TGTGCCAGCAGCTTTCCGGGACAGGGAGTGTATGGCTACACCTTC. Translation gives CASSFPGQGVYGYTF.

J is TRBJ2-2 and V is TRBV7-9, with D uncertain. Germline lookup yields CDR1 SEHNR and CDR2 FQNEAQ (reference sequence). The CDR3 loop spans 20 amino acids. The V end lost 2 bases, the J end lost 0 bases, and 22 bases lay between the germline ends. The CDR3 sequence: CASSLWILRQFITNTGELFF. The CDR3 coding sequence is TGTGCCAGCAGCTTATGGATCTTGCGACAATTCATAACGAACACCGGGGAGCTGTTTTTT.

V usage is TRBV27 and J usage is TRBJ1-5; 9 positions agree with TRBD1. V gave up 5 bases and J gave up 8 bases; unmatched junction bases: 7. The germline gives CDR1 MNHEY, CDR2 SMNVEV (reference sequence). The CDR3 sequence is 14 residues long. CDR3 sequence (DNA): TGTGCCAGCAGTCCCGGACAGGGGTGGAAGCCCCAGCATTTT. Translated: CASSPGQGWKPQHF.

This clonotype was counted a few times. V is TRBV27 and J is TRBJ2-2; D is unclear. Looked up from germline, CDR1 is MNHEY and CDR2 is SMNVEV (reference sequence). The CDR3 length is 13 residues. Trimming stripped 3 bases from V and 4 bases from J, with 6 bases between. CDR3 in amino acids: CASSFLPTGELFF. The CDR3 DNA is TGTGCCAGCAGTTTTCTGCCCACCGGGGAGCTGTTTTTT.

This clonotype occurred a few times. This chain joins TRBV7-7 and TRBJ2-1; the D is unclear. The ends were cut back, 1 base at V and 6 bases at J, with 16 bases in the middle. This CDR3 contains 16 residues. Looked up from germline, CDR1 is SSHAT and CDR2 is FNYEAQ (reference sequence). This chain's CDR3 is CASSLEPSLVANEQFF. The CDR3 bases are TGTGCCAGCAGCTTAGAGCCGTCTCTAGTCGCCAATGAGCAGTTCTTC.

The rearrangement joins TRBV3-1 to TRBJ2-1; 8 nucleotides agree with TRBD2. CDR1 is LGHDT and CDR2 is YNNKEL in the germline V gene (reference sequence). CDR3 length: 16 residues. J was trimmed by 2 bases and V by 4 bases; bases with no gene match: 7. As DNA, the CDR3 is TGTGCCAGCAGCCTCTGGACTAGCTCCCCCTACAATGAGCAGTTCTTC. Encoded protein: CASSLWTSSPYNEQFF.

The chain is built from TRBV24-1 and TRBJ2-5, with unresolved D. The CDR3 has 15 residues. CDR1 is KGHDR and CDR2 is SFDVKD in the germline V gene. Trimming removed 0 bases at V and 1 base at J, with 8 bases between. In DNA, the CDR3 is TGTGCCACCAGTGATTTGGTGTCAACCCAAGAGACCCAGTACTTC. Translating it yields CATSDLVSTQETQYF.